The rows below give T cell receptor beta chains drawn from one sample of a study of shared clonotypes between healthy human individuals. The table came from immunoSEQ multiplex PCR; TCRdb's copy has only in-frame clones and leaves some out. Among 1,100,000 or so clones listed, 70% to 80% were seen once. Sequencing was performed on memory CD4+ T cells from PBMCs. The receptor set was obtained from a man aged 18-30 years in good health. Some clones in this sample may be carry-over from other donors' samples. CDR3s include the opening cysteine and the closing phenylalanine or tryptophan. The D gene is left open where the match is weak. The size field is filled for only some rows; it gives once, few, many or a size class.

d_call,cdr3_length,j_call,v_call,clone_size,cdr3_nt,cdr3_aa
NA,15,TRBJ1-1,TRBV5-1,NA,TGCGCCAGCAGCCAAATCCCGGGGTACGACACTGAAGCTTTCTTT,CASSQIPGYDTEAFF
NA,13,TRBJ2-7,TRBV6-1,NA,TGTGCCAGCAGTGAAAGGGGGTTGCAGGGGACGTACTTC,CASSERGLQGTYF
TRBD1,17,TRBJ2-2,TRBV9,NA,TGTGCCAGCAGCGGCTCCGGGACAGGCTATCACACCGGGGAGCTGTTTTTT,CASSGSGTGYHTGELFF
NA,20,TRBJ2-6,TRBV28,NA,TGTGCCAGCAGTTTACGGGGTGGGAGGCTAGCTCACTCTGGGGCCAACGTCCTGACTTTC,CASSLRGGRLAHSGANVLTF
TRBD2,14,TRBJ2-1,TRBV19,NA,TGTGCCAGTAGTCCGTTGACTAGCCCCAATGAGCAGTTCTTC,CASSPLTSPNEQFF
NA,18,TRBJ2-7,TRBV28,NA,TGTGCCAGCAGTTTATGGGGTACCGGGACGCAATCCCCCTACGAGCAGTACTTC,CASSLWGTGTQSPYEQYF
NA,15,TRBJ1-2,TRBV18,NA,TGTGCCAGCTCAATAGTCACAGGAGGGAGCTATGGCTACACCTTC,CASSIVTGGSYGYTF
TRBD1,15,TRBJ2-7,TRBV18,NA,TGTGCCAGCTCACCACCCCGGACAGGGGCAAACGAGCAGTACTTC,CASSPPRTGANEQYF
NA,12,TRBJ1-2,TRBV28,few,TGTGCCAGCAGTCTCCGGAAGTATGGCTACACCTTC,CASSLRKYGYTF
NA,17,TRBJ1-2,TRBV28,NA,TGTGCCAGCAGTTTATCGTTCGGGGGGCGACTGAACGTTGGCTACACCTTC,CASSLSFGGRLNVGYTF
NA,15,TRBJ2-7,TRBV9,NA,TGTGCCAGCAGCGTAAGGGGGGGCCCCCTCTACGAGCAGTACTTC,CASSVRGGPLYEQYF
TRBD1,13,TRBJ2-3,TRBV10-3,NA,TGTGCCACACAGGACAGGGGATCAGATACGCAGTATTTT,CATQDRGSDTQYF